The 19 T cell receptor beta chains reported below all come from one sample, sequenced in a study of shared clonotypes between healthy human individuals (dated by TCRdb to about 2020). Library preparation was by the immunoSEQ multiplex PCR assay. The clones in this table, taken by TCRdb from immuneACCESS, are in-frame only. Not every clone is retained; where verified, under half of the shortfall comes from an unresolved V gene, and the cause of the rest is unknown. Across this sample there are some 500,000 clones, with approximately 95% seen only once. The ten top clones hold 0.06% of the sample. The sample taken for sequencing was naive CD4+ T cells sorted from blood. Reading the label with the study, this specimen's cell subset or site is: CD45RA+ positively selected. These receptors were collected from a woman in her twenties or thirties in good health.

The rearrangement links TRBV18 to TRBJ2-4; D might be TRBD2 (7 bases). The V gene lost 1 base and the J gene lost 8 bases, with 15 bases spanning the gap. Germline lookup yields CDR1 KGHSH and CDR2 LQKENI. CDR3 length: 15 amino acids. In DNA, the CDR3 is TGTGCCAGCTCACCACGGCAGGGGAGGGCGGACATTCAGTACTTC. Translation: CASSPRQGRADIQYF.

This sequence joins TRBV28 and TRBJ1-5, with D perhaps matching TRBD1 (6 bases). Germline V gives CDR1 MDHEN, CDR2 SYDVKM. The CDR3 length is 15 residues. Trimming pared 6 bases from V and 3 bases from J, leaving 15 bases between. This CDR3 is CASSLGGQLNQPQHF. For the CDR3, the DNA is TGTGCCAGCAGCCTAGGGGGACAACTCAATCAGCCCCAGCATTTT.

The V gene is TRBV1, the J gene TRBJ2-5; the table names TRBD2, a call not compared with the DNA. TRBV1 is recorded as a pseudogene. The CDR3 totals 16 residues. The CDR3 region has the DNA TGCACCAGCAGCCAAGTCGGCGGGAGAGACCAAGAGACCCAGTACTTC. Translated, it gives CTSSQVGGRDQETQYF.

This chain joins TRBV11-2 and TRBJ2-2; D might be TRBD1 (5 bases). This CDR3 comprises 14 residues. Trimming pared 1 base from V and 6 bases from J, leaving 9 bases between. Per the germline V gene, CDR1 is SGHAT and CDR2 is FQNNGV. Here the CDR3 reads CASSLVWTPGELFF. CDR3 coding DNA: TGTGCCAGCAGCTTAGTGTGGACACCCGGGGAGCTGTTTTTT. Variable domain in full (rest from reference TRBV11-2 and TRBJ2-2): EAGVAQSPRYKIIEKRQSVAFWCNPISGHATLYWYQQILGQGPKLLIQFQNNGVVDDSQLPKDRFSAERLKGVDSTLKIQPAKLEDSAVYLCASSLVWTPGELFFGEGSRLTVL.

The chain employs TRBV2 and TRBJ2-7; 8 bases agree with TRBD1. The CDR3 consists of 14 residues. The germline gives CDR1 SNHLY, CDR2 FYNNEI. V gave up 6 bases and J gave up 2 bases; unmatched junction bases: 6. The CDR3 DNA sequence: TGTGCCAGCAGACCTGGGACAGGCGCCTACGAGCAGTACTTC. This gives the protein CASRPGTGAYEQYF.

The chain couples TRBV18 to TRBJ2-4, with a possible D match to TRBD2 (6 bases). Per germline, CDR1 KGHSH and CDR2 LQKENI. The CDR3 length is 17 residues. The V and J ends lost 1 base and 1 base respectively, with 14 bases between them. The DNA for the CDR3 is TGTGCCAGCTCACCACTTCCCCCGGGAGCGGCCAAAAACATTCAGTACTTC. Translation gives CASSPLPPGAAKNIQYF.

The V and J genes are TRBV27 and TRBJ1-4, with TRBD1 as a possible D gene (5 bases). The length of the CDR3 is 17 residues. CDR1 is MNHEY, CDR2 SMNVEV, per germline (reference sequence). Trimming took 7 bases from V and 3 from J, leaving 21 bases between them. The CDR3 region has the DNA TGTGCCAGCATCCCCTTATCGGGGGGAGAAGCTAATGAAAAACTGTTTTTT. As protein: CASIPLSGGEANEKLFF.

The gene calls are TRBV7-2 and TRBJ2-7; 15 bases are a match to TRBD2. Germline V CDR1 and CDR2: SGHTA, FQGNSA. The junction had 7 bases not matched to a gene; V was cut back by 4 bases and J by 6 bases. The CDR3 is made up of 16 amino acids. In DNA form, the CDR3 reads TGTGCCAGCAGCTCTGTCGGGGGACTAGCGGGAGGCGAGCAGTACTTC. It translates to CASSSVGGLAGGEQYF.

The chain employs TRBV5-1 and TRBJ1-4; D is perhaps TRBD1 (5 bases). CDR1 and CDR2 from the germline V gene are SGHRS and YFSETQ. The CDR3 loop spans 13 amino acids. Trimming took off 0 bases at V and 7 bases at J, with 7 bases between the two ends. The CDR3 loop is CASSLGQTEKLFF. CDR3 nucleotide sequence: TGCGCCAGCAGCTTGGGACAGACTGAAAAACTGTTTTTT.

The V call is TRBV5-1, the J call TRBJ2-6; TRBD1 is a possible D gene (6 bases). The CDR3 is 17 residues long. Between the trimmed V and J ends, which lost 3 bases and 0 bases, there was a span of 13 bases. Germline V gene sequence: CDR1 SGHRS, CDR2 YFSETQ. CDR3 region: CASSSQGPRSGANVLTF. The CDR3 nucleotides are TGCGCCAGCAGCTCCCAGGGGCCCCGCTCTGGGGCCAACGTCCTGACTTTC.

The chain joins TRBV4-2 to TRBJ1-1; D is undetermined. Between the trimmed V and J ends, which lost 1 base and 2 bases, there was a span of 8 bases. Germline values: CDR1 LGHNA, CDR2 YNFKEQ. The CDR3 is 14 amino acids. CDR3 coding DNA: TGTGCCAGCAGCCAAGTAGCCCCTAACACTGAAGCTTTCTTT. It is translated as CASSQVAPNTEAFF.

The chain joins TRBV5-1 to TRBJ2-7; D gene ambiguous. The V gene's germline CDR1 is SGHRS and CDR2 YFSETQ. There are 14 residues in the CDR3. V gave up 4 bases and J gave up 3 bases, with 14 bases separating them. DNA of the CDR3: TGCGCCAGCAGCCCGGGCCGAAATAACTACGAGCAGTACTTC. Protein product: CASSPGRNNYEQYF. Full variable domain (missing parts from reference TRBV5-1 and TRBJ2-7): KAGVTQTPRYLIKTRGQQVTLSCSPISGHRSVSWYQQTPGQGLQFLFEYFSETQRNKGNFPGRFSGRQFSNSRSEMNVSTLELGDSALYLCASSPGRNNYEQYFGPGTRLTVT.

The chain uses TRBV11-2 and TRBJ2-7, with TRBD2 identical over 12 bases. The germline V gene has CDR1 SGHAT and CDR2 FQNNGV. CDR3 size: 16 residues. Germline trimming cut 0 bases from V and 1 base from J; bases unmatched to any gene: 1. The CDR3 coding sequence is TGTGCCAGCAGCTTAGACGGGACTAGCGGGTCCTACGAGCAGTACTTC. It translates to CASSLDGTSGSYEQYF. Full variable domain (outside the CDR3, taken from reference TRBV11-2 and TRBJ2-7): EAGVAQSPRYKIIEKRQSVAFWCNPISGHATLYWYQQILGQGPKLLIQFQNNGVVDDSQLPKDRFSAERLKGVDSTLKIQPAKLEDSAVYLCASSLDGTSGSYEQYFGPGTRLTVT.

The CDR3 DNA sequence: TGTGCCAGCAGCTTCGGCGGGACACTTAATTTCTATGGCTACACCTTC. It is translated as CASSFGGTLNFYGYTF. V gene TRBV5-4 combines with J gene TRBJ1-2; D is perhaps TRBD1 (6 bases). Trimming stripped 2 bases from V and 4 bases from J, with 18 bases between. The germline CDR1 and CDR2 sequences are SGHNT and YYREEE (reference sequence). CDR3 length equals 16 residues.

The V call is TRBV18, the J call TRBJ2-3; 7 bases map to TRBD2. CDR1 KGHSH and CDR2 LQKENI come from the germline V gene. Trimming took 6 bases from V and 4 from J; bases not matched to a gene: 13. The CDR3 is made up of 16 amino acids. The CDR3 is CASSRQREGPSDTQYF. The CDR3 coding sequence is TGTGCCAGCTCCCGCCAGAGGGAGGGCCCCTCAGATACGCAGTATTTT.

This chain joins TRBV4-1 and TRBJ1-2; D perhaps matches TRBD1 (6 bases). Germline V gene data show CDR1 as MGHRA and CDR2 as YSYEKL. The CDR3 consists of 13 residues. V shed 1 base and J shed 9 bases, with 12 bases lying between them. In DNA form, the CDR3 reads TGCGCCAGCAGCCAAGCGGCAGGGGATCGCTACACCTTC. Amino acids: CASSQAAGDRYTF.

V gene TRBV5-6 combines with J gene TRBJ2-7; 7 bases align to TRBD2. CDR3 length: 14 amino acids. From germline, CDR1 is SGHDT and CDR2 YYEEEE. V shed 3 bases, J shed 2 bases, and the junction held 5 bases outside the gene matches. CDR3 in amino acids: CASSSTSRPYEQYF. DNA of the CDR3: TGTGCCAGCAGCTCGACTAGCCGCCCCTACGAGCAGTACTTC.

This clone was recorded once. This chain joins TRBV5-4 and TRBJ2-1, with 10 bases identical to TRBD1. Germline-derived CDR1 and CDR2 are SGHNT and YYREEE (reference sequence). V shed 4 bases and J 6 bases; nucleotides not matched to a gene: 13. This CDR3 contains 17 residues. This CDR3 is CASSHGAGTGDTNEQFF. CDR3 in DNA: TGTGCCAGCAGCCACGGAGCCGGGACAGGGGACACCAATGAGCAGTTCTTC.

V is TRBV11-2 and J is TRBJ2-2; unclear D gene. V lost 5 bases and J 3 bases, leaving 1 base between the germline ends. This CDR3 spans 11 amino acids. Germline CDR1 SGHAT, CDR2 FQNNGV. The CDR3, as DNA: TGTGCCAGCAGCCACACCGGGGAGCTGTTTTTT. Translated, it gives CASSHTGELFF.